This TCR beta chain was recovered during a study of OX40 agonist ivuxolimab in advanced cancers. The CDR3 has 13 amino acids. With 2 bases removed from V and 1 base from J, the gap between germline ends came to 6 bases. In germline, CDR1 is MNHNY, CDR2 SVGAGI (reference sequence). Repertoires were generated with immunoSEQ multiplex PCR, while TCRdb's copy carries only in-frame clones and drops some. The repertoire has around 12,000 clones, approximately 80% of them found once; the top ten carry approximately 35%. Sequencing used CD4+ or CD8+ T cells sorted from blood, obtained in a trial of the OX40 agonist ivuxolimab. The sequence came from an adult with an advanced solid tumor such as melanoma, head and neck, liver or kidney cancer. The chain is built from TRBV6-6 and TRBJ2-7; D perhaps matches TRBD2 (5 bases). The CDR3 region has the DNA TGTGCCAGCAGTTACGGCGGGTCCTACGAGCAGTACTTC. Protein sequence: CASSYGGSYEQYF.